The clone carrying this TCR beta chain was counted ten times or more. The antigen remains undetermined. With no exceptions, donors were healthy Caucasians. The ends lost 7 bases at V and 2 bases at J; junction bases unmatched: 13. The length of the CDR3 is 17 residues. Germline V gene data show CDR1 as MNHNS and CDR2 as SASEGT. TCRdb independently ran MiXCR on the 5' RACE reads; one entry per CDR3 protein. Among fewer than 350,000 distinct CDR3 sequences listed, 6.5% to 9.5% were seen once. This sample stems from a study of identical twins. Findings of the study overall: Findings depended on cross-sectional statistics rather than tracking the same donors. Out-of-frame alpha sequences shared between twins exhibited an excess of low generation probability.

The same data also went into a second study, on yellow fever vaccine responses in identical twins. That source reports: Twins reportedly mounted vaccine T cell responses that seemed partly convergent, partly personalized.

V usage is TRBV6-1 and J usage is TRBJ2-4; 8 positions agree with TRBD1. Sequencing was carried out using memory (CD45RO+) T cells sorted from blood. This sequence was found in a woman aged 18-29 years in good health. The CDR3 DNA follows: TGTGCCAGCAAAATCAAGAGTGGACAGGGATCCAAAAACATTCAGTACTTC. Protein sequence: CASKIKSGQGSKNIQYF.